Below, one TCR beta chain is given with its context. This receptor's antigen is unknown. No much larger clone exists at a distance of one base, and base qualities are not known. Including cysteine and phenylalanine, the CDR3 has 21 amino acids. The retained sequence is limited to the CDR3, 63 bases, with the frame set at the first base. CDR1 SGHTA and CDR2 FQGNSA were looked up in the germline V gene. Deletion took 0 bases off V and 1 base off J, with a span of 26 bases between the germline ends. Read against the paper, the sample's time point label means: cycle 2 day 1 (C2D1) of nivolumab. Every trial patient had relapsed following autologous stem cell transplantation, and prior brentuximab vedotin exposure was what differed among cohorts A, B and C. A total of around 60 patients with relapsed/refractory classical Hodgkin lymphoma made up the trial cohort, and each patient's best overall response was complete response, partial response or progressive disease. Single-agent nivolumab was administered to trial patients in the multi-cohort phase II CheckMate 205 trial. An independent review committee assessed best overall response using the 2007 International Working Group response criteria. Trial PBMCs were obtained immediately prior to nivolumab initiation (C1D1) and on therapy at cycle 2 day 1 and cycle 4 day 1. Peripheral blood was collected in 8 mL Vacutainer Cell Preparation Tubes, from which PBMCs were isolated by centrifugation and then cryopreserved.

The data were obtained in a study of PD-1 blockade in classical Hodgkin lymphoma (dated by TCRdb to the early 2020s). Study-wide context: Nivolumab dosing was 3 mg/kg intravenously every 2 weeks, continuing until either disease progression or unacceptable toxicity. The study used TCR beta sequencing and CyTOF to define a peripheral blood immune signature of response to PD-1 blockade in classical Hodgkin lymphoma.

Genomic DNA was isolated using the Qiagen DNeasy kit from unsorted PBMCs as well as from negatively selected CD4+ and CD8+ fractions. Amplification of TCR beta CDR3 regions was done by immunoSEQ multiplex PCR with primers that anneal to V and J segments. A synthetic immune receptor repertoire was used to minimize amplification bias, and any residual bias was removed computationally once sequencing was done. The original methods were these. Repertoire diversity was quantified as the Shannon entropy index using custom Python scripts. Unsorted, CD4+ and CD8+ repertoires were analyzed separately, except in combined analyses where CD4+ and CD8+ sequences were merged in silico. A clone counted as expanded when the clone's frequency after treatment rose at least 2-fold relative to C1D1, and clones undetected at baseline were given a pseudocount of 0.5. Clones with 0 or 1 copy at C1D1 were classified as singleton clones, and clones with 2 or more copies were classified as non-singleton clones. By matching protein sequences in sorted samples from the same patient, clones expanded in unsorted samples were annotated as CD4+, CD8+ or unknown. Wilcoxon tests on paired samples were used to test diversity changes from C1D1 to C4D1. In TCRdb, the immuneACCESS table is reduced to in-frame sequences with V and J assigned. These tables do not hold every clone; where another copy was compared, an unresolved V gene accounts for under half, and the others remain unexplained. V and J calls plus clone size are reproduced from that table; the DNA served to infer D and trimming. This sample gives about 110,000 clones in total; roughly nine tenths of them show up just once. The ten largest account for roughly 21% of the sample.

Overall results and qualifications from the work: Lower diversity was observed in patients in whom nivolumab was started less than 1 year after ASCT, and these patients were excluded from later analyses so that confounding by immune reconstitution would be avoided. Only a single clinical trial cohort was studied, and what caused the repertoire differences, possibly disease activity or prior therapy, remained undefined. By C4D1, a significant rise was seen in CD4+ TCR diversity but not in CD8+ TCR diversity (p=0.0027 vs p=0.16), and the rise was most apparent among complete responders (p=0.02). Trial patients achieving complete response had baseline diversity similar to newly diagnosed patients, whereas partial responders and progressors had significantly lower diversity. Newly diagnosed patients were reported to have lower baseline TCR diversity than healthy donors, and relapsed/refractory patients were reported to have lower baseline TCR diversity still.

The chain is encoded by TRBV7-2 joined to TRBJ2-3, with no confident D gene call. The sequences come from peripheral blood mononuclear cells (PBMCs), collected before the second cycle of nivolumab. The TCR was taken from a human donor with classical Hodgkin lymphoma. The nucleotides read TGTGCCAGCAGCTTAGCCTCCATCCGTGCCCGACACTACTATGGCACAGATACGCAGTATTTT. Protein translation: CASSLASIRARHYYGTDTQYF.